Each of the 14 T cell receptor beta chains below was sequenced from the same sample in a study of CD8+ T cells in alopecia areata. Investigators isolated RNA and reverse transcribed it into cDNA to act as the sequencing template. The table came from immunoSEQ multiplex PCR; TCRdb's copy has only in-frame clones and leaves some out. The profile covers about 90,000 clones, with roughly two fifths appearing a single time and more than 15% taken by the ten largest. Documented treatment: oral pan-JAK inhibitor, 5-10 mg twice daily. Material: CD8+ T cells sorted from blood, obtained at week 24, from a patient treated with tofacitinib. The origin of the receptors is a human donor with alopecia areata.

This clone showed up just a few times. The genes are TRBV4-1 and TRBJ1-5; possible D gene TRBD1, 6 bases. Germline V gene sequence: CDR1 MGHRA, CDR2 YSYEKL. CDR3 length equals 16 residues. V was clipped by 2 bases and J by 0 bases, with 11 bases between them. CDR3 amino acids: CASSQRGHPSNQPQHF. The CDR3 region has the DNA TGCGCCAGCAGCCAACGGGGACACCCTAGCAATCAGCCCCAGCATTTT.

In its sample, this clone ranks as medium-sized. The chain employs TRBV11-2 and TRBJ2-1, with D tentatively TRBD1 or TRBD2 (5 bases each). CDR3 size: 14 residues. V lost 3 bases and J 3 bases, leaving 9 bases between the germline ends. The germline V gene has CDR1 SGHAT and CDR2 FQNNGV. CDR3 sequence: CASSFWGSYNEQFF. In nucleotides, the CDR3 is TGTGCCAGCAGCTTCTGGGGGAGCTACAATGAGCAGTTCTTC.

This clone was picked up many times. CDR3 amino acids: CAQRETQYF. CDR3 coding DNA: TGTGCCCAAAGAGAGACCCAGTACTTC. The chain employs TRBV7-2 and TRBJ2-5; no clear D. V lost 11 bases to trimming and J lost 4 bases, with 5 bases between them. CDR1 SGHTA and CDR2 FQGNSA come from the germline V gene. This CDR3 has 9 residues.

CDR3 sequence: CASSRGAGGAPYEQYF. The CDR3, as DNA: TGTGCCAGCAGTCGAGGGGCGGGAGGTGCCCCCTACGAGCAGTACTTC. This chain joins TRBV28 and TRBJ2-7, with 8 bases identical to TRBD2. After removal of 5 bases from V and 2 bases from J, the junction contained 11 bases not matched to a gene. This CDR3 is built from 16 residues. The V gene's germline CDR1 is MDHEN and CDR2 SYDVKM.

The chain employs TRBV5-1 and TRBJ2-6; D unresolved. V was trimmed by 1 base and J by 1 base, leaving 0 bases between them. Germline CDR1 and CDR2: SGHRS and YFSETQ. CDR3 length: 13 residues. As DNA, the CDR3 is TGCGCCAGCAGCTTGTCTGGGGCCAACGTCCTGACTTTC. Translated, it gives CASSLSGANVLTF.

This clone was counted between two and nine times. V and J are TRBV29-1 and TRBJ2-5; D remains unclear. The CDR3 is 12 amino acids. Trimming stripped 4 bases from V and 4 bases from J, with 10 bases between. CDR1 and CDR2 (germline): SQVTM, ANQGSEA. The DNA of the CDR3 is TGCAGCGTTGTCCAGGAAGGAGAGACCCAGTACTTC. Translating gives CSVVQEGETQYF.

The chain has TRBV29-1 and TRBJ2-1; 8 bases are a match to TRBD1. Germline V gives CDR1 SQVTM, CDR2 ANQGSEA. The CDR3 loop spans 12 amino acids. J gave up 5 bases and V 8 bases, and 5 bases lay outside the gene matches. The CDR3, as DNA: TGCAGCTTCCGGACAGGGAACAATGAGCAGTTCTTC. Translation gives CSFRTGNNEQFF.

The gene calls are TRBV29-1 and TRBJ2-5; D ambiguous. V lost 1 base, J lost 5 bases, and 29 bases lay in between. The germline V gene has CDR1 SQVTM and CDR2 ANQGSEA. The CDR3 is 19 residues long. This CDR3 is CSVEAVKSGLMTHRETQYF. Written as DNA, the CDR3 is TGCAGCGTTGAAGCAGTCAAGTCAGGTCTCATGACTCATAGGGAGACCCAGTACTTC.

CDR3 protein: CAISERGGTEAFF. CDR3 DNA: TGTGCCATCAGTGAGAGGGGAGGCACTGAAGCTTTCTTT. This chain joins TRBV10-3 and TRBJ1-1; TRBD1 might be the D (5 bases). The germline CDR1 and CDR2 sequences are ENHRY and SYGVKD. The germline V and J ends were trimmed by 2 bases and 4 bases, with 8 bases remaining between them. CDR3 length equals 13 residues.

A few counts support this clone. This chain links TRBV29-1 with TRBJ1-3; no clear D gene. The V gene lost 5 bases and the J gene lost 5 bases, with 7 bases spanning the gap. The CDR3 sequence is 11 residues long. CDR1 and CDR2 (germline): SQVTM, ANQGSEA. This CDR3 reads CSVSSRNTIYF. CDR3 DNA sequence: TGCAGCGTTAGCTCCCGAAACACCATATATTTT.

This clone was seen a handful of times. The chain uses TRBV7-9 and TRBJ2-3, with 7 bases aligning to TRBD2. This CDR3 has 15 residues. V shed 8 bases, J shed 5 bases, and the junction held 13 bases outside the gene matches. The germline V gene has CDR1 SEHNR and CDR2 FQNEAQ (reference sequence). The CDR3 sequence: CASCLPPGGLDTQYF. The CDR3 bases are TGTGCCAGCTGCCTACCCCCCGGGGGGTTAGATACGCAGTATTTT.

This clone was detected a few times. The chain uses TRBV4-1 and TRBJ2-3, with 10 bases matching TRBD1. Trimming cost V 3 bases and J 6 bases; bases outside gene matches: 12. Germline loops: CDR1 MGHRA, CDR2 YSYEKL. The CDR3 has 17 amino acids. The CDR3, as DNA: TGCGCCAGCAGCCAGTCGAGCGGGACAGGGGCTTCGGATACGCAGTATTTT. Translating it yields CASSQSSGTGASDTQYF.

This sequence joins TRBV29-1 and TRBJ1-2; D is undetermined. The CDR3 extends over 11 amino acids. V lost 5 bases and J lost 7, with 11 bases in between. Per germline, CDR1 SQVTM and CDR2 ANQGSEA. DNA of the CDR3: TGCAGCGTTTCTGACGAGACTGGCTACACCTTC. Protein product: CSVSDETGYTF.

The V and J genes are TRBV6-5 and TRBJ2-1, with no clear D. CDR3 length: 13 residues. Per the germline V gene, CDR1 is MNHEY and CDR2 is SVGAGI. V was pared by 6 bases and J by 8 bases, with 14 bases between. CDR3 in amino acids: CASSTHGSYEQFF. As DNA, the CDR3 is TGTGCCAGCAGCACCCATGGAAGCTATGAGCAGTTCTTC.